Below, 3 T cell receptor beta chains from the same sample are listed, as sequenced in a study of cytomegalovirus exposure and HLA in healthy donors. 13 Jbeta primers and 60 Vbeta primers were used for the PCR. Sequencing used immunoSEQ multiplex PCR; TCRdb keeps in-frame clones, though not all of them. Here the sample spans some 150,000 clones, over 75% being singletons. The sequenced sample was PBMCs. These receptors all stem from a man aged 25-45 years in good health and CMV-seropositive.

The rearrangement uses TRBV27 and TRBJ2-2; 9 bases agree with TRBD2. V shed 4 bases and J 6 bases; nucleotides not matched to a gene: 9. Germline lookup yields CDR1 MNHEY and CDR2 SMNVEV (reference sequence). CDR3 length equals 16 residues. The CDR3 region is CASSWAGGGAAGELFF. The CDR3 nucleotides read TGTGCCAGCAGTTGGGCCGGCGGGGGGGCGGCCGGGGAGCTGTTTTTT.

The gene calls are TRBV5-1 and TRBJ2-5; 11 bases are a match to TRBD1. The last part of the DNA fits TRBJ2-7 better; the J call may be wrong. Germline-derived CDR1 and CDR2 are SGHRS and YFSETQ. The CDR3 covers 14 residues. The CDR3 bases are TGCGCCAGCAGCAGGTCGGGACAGGGGGACGAGCAGTACTTC. Translated, it gives CASSRSGQGDEQYF.

This clone was counted a few times. The chain has TRBV18 and TRBJ2-5; D is unresolved. There are 12 residues in the CDR3. With 5 bases removed from V and 0 bases from J, the gap between germline ends came to 4 bases. The germline V gene encodes CDR1 KGHSH and CDR2 LQKENI. The CDR3 bases are TGTGCCAGCTCATCATACCAAGAGACCCAGTACTTC. It is translated as CASSSYQETQYF.